These 5 T cell receptor beta chains originate from one sample sequenced in a study of multiple sclerosis patients with progressive multifocal leukoencephalopathy. The data were produced by immunoSEQ multiplex PCR, yet TCRdb's version contains in-frame clones alone and is incomplete. The sample includes around 27,000 clones, 90% of them seen just once. This sample's time point: around 13 months of natalizumab therapy. The material was PBMCs, obtained from a patient treated with natalizumab. These receptors were taken from a human donor with multiple sclerosis.

The rearrangement links TRBV5-4 to TRBJ1-4; D not resolved. The CDR3 sequence is 13 residues long. Looked up from germline, CDR1 is SGHNT and CDR2 is YYREEE (reference sequence). V lost 4 bases, J lost 7 bases, and 11 bases lay in between. The CDR3: CASSGGQSEKLFF. The CDR3 coding sequence is TGTGCCAGCAGCGGTGGGCAGAGTGAAAAACTGTTTTTT.

The chain carries TRBV5-1 and TRBJ1-6; 8 bases fit TRBD1. The V gene's germline CDR1 is SGHRS and CDR2 YFSETQ. CDR3 length: 15 amino acids. Unmatched junction bases numbered 7, after V lost 4 bases and J lost 7 bases. The CDR3 DNA follows: TGCGCCAGCAGCCACGGACAGGGTTGGAATTCACCCCTCCACTTT. Translated, it gives CASSHGQGWNSPLHF. The full variable domain, in which reference TRBV5-1 and TRBJ1-6 provide the parts outside the CDR3, is KAGVTQTPRYLIKTRGQQVTLSCSPISGHRSVSWYQQTPGQGLQFLFEYFSETQRNKGNFPGRFSGRQFSNSRSEMNVSTLELGDSALYLCASSHGQGWNSPLHFGNGTRLTVT.

The chain links TRBV5-6 to TRBJ1-6, with TRBD1 as a possible D gene (5 bases). The CDR3 sequence is 15 residues long. V was pared by 2 bases and J by 0 bases, with 6 bases between. Looked up from germline, CDR1 is SGHDT and CDR2 is YYEEEE. CDR3 residues: CASSLGDSYNSPLHF. For the CDR3, the DNA is TGTGCCAGCAGCTTAGGGGACTCCTATAATTCACCCCTCCACTTT.

The V gene is TRBV7-8, the J gene TRBJ1-1, with D tentatively TRBD1 (5 bases). The germline V gene has CDR1 SGHVS and CDR2 FQNEAQ. This CDR3 comprises 14 residues. With 3 bases removed from V and 1 base from J, the gap between germline ends came to 9 bases. DNA for the CDR3: TGTGCCAGCAGCTTGGGGACGGCGAACACTGAAGCTTTCTTT. Translation gives CASSLGTANTEAFF.

The CDR3 region is CASSQGGEVDTGELFF. The CDR3 DNA follows: TGCGCCAGCAGCCAAGGCGGGGAAGTCGACACCGGGGAGCTGTTTTTT. The V call is TRBV4-1, the J call TRBJ2-2, with D tentatively TRBD2 (6 bases). The CDR3 totals 16 residues. Germline values: CDR1 MGHRA, CDR2 YSYEKL. V lost 1 base, J lost 3 bases, and 12 bases lay in between.